These 9 T cell receptor beta chains were sequenced from one sample in a study of cytomegalovirus exposure and HLA in healthy donors. TCRdb's table, derived via immunoSEQ multiplex PCR, lists solely in-frame clones and lacks some. The data contain 150,000 or so clones, 89% of them singletons. The sample comprised PBMCs. The source of these receptors is a woman aged 18-35 years in good health and CMV-seropositive.

This chain uses TRBV11-2 with TRBJ1-4, with 7 bases matching TRBD1. Germline V lookup: CDR1 SGHAT, CDR2 FQNNGV. This CDR3 has 15 residues. With V trimmed by 6 bases and J by 5 bases, 9 bases remained unmatched. CDR3 DNA: TGTGCCAGCAGTCACCGGGACAGAGTGAATGAAAAACTGTTTTTT. Protein product: CASSHRDRVNEKLFF.

The rearrangement uses TRBV27 and TRBJ2-5; 7 nucleotides align to TRBD2. Germline V gene lookup returns CDR1 MNHEY and CDR2 SMNVEV (reference sequence). The CDR3 length is 15 residues. The V gene end was trimmed by 7 bases and the J gene end by 2 bases; junction bases not matched to a gene: 10. The CDR3 loop reads CASIGFSGLQETQYF. As DNA, the CDR3 is TGTGCCAGCATCGGGTTTAGCGGGTTGCAAGAGACCCAGTACTTC.

The count of this clone is one. V gene TRBV19 combines with J gene TRBJ1-2; D might be TRBD1 (5 bases). V gave up 8 bases and J gave up 4 bases, with 14 bases separating them. The CDR3 totals 13 residues. Germline V CDR1 and CDR2: LNHDA, SQIVND (reference sequence). Written as DNA, the CDR3 is TGTGCCAGTCGTAGTCCAGGGCGCTATGGCTACACCTTC. It is translated as CASRSPGRYGYTF.

This sequence joins TRBV6-4 and TRBJ2-2; a possible D gene is TRBD1 (6 bases). Trimming removed 3 bases from V and 7 bases from J, with 18 bases in between. This CDR3 region has 16 residues. Germline V gene sequence: CDR1 MRHNA, CDR2 SNTAGT. CDR3: CASSELQGLLGGELFF. CDR3 coding DNA: TGTGCCAGCAGTGAGTTGCAGGGGTTACTCGGCGGGGAGCTGTTTTTT.

The chain is built from TRBV2 and TRBJ2-7, with D tentatively TRBD2 (5 bases). Germline V gives CDR1 SNHLY, CDR2 FYNNEI. The germline V and J ends were trimmed by 4 bases and 6 bases, with 16 bases remaining between them. This CDR3 spans 14 amino acids. The CDR3 sequence is CASSGEPRPLEQYF. CDR3 nucleotide sequence: TGTGCCAGCAGTGGGGAGCCTAGACCCCTCGAGCAGTACTTC.

J is TRBJ2-7 and V is TRBV6-5; 9 nucleotides line up with TRBD1. CDR1 and CDR2 (germline): MNHEY, SVGAGI. The CDR3 sequence is 13 residues long. The junction had 4 bases not matched to a gene; V was cut back by 4 bases and J by 6 bases. CDR3 region: CASSWTTGGEQYF. CDR3 bases: TGTGCCAGCAGTTGGACGACAGGGGGCGAGCAGTACTTC.

The chain couples TRBV6-5 to TRBJ1-2; 9 positions match TRBD1. This CDR3 comprises 11 residues. Trimming removed 8 bases from V and 6 bases from J; junction bases left unmatched: 1. Germline V lookup: CDR1 MNHEY, CDR2 SVGAGI. This CDR3 reads CASGTGNGYTF. CDR3 sequence (DNA): TGTGCCAGCGGGACAGGGAATGGCTACACCTTC.

This clone was detected only once. This chain connects TRBV7-2 to TRBJ1-2; D is possibly TRBD1 (5 bases). This CDR3 has 14 residues. V shed 6 bases and J shed 2 bases, with 13 bases lying between them. CDR1 and CDR2 from the germline V gene are SGHTA and FQGNSA. In DNA form, the CDR3 reads TGTGCCAGCAGTCTTAGAAAGGGGAACTATGGCTACACCTTC. This sequence encodes CASSLRKGNYGYTF.

As to this clone: An end of the junction differs from the germline gene, which may be a read error. V usage is TRBV7-9 and J usage is TRBJ2-5; TRBD2 aligns across 9 bases. The length of the CDR3 is 17 residues. Germline CDR1 and CDR2: SEHNR and FQNEAQ (reference sequence). CDR3 amino acids: CASSERAGAGGQGTQYF. In DNA form, the CDR3 reads TGTGCCAGCAGCGAGAGAGCGGGAGCGGGGGGTCAAGGGACCCAGTACTTC.